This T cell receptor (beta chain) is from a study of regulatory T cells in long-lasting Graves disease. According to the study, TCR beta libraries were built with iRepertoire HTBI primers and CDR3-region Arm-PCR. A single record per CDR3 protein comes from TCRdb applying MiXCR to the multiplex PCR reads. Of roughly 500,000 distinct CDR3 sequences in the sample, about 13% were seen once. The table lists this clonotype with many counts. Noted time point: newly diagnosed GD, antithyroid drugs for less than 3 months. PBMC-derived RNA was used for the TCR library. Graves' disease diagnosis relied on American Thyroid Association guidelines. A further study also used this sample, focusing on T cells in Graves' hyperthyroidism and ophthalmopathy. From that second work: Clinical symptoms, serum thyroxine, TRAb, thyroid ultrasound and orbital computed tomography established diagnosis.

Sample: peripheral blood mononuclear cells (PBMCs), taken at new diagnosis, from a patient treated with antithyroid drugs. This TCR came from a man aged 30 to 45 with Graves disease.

CDR3 DNA sequence: TGTGCTAGTGGTTTGGTAAGGGGATATCCAGCCACAGATACGCAGTATTTT. Amino acids: CASGLVRGYPATDTQYF. The chain recombines TRBV12-5 with TRBJ2-3; D may be TRBD1 (5 bases). Germline V lookup: CDR1 LGHNT, CDR2 FRNRAP. V was shortened by 0 bases and J by 2 bases, with 15 bases between the two germline ends. The length of the CDR3 is 17 residues.